This T cell receptor beta chain was captured in a study of blood T cell repertoires in COVID-19 (dated by TCRdb to 2018 to 2020). Study-level background: The collaborator samples originated in the United States, Italy and Spain and spanned the acute and convalescent phases of COVID-19. HLA class I and class II types, where available, came from metadata supplied by the sample provider rather than from assay-based typing. Samples were obtained from the ongoing ImmuneRACE study (first 160 participants) and from 950 to 1,500 subjects provided by 6 global collaborators. The repertoires were released in a freely available public database intended as a resource for research on the immune response to SARS-CoV-2. The dataset comprised deeply sampled blood TCRbeta repertoires from subjects exposed to, actively infected with, or recovered from COVID-19. Nearly every sample came with metadata listing a de-identified subject ID, COVID-19 status, age in years and sex. The material from the prospective study consisted of cDNA or gDNA derived from T cells, B-cell-depleted T cells, or PBMCs.

TCRbeta CDR3 regions were amplified from genomic DNA using the immunoSEQ Assay, a bias-controlled multiplex PCR. The authors' pipeline ran thus. The number of nucleated cells in each sample was estimated by amplification of reference gene primers within the assay. To quantify the absolute abundance of each unique TCRbeta CDR3 rearrangement, sequence reads were collapsed and filtered. For each sample, productive Simpson clonality was calculated as the square root of Simpson's diversity index over productive rearrangements. TCRdb provides this immuneACCESS table in a form limited to in-frame rearrangements. Some clones are lacking; in checked studies, under half of them reflect an unresolved V gene, and why the rest are absent is not known. V and J calls and clone size are copied from that table; D and trimming were computed from the DNA. Across this sample there are about 33,000 clones, with roughly 85% seen only once. Clones ranked in the top ten supply 6.5% to 7.5% of the sample.

What the study reported, not specific to this receptor: Clinical and demographic metadata were provided uncurated, with the amount varying by source and participant.

Collaborating institutions collected whole blood in K2EDTA tubes following their own protocols. For TCRbeta analysis, collaborators shipped samples in one of three forms: frozen whole blood, isolated PBMCs, or DNA extracted from either of those sample types. To note about this clone: Its antigen is unknown. No base qualities exist here, and no much larger clone lies one base off it.

This sequence was found in a man in his sixties with active COVID-19. The sample was peripheral blood.

The nucleotides are TGCGCCAGCAGTGCGCCACAAGCCAAGGGGGGCACAGATACGCAGTATTTT. Protein translation: CASSAPQAKGGTDTQYF. Here the chain combines TRBV10-1 and TRBJ2-3; the D gene is possibly TRBD1, with 6 bases matching. The cysteine opens and the phenylalanine closes a CDR3 of 17 amino acids. Left in the record is the CDR3 DNA by itself, 51 bases read in frame from the first base. Relative to germline, V is 4 bases shorter and J is 1 base shorter, with 18 bases between their ends. The CDR1 and CDR2 encoded by the germline V gene (reference sequence) are WNHNN and SYGVQD.